A single sample is the source of the 32 T cell receptor beta chains below, sequenced in a study of response to subunit inactivated influenza vaccine. MiXCR, applied by TCRdb to the RT-PCR reads, yields one record per CDR3 protein. The sample has approximately 570,000 distinct CDR3 sequences; less than 10% are singletons. Sequencing was performed on PBMCs from blood, taken less than 25 months after vaccination. These receptor sequences come from a man between 50 and 69 years old who received an inactivated influenza vaccine.

This clonotype has at least ten counts. This chain joins TRBV27 and TRBJ2-1; D gene uncertain. The germline V and J ends were trimmed by 5 bases and 6 bases, with 8 bases remaining between them. Germline values: CDR1 MNHEY, CDR2 SMNVEV (reference sequence). The CDR3 sequence is 12 residues long. The CDR3 bases are TGTGCCAGCAGTGTTGGAGTCAATGAGCAGTTCTTC. Translating it yields CASSVGVNEQFF.

The CDR3 sequence: CSAGQGAGNEQFF. The CDR3 DNA is TGCAGTGCCGGACAGGGGGCGGGAAATGAGCAGTTCTTC. The chain joins TRBV20-1 to TRBJ2-1, with 11 bases aligning to TRBD1. Trimming cost V 6 bases and J 7 bases; bases outside gene matches: 5. Looked up from germline, CDR1 is DFQATT and CDR2 is SNEGSKA (reference sequence). The CDR3 extends over 13 amino acids.

In this sample, this clonotype turned up many times. The V and J genes are TRBV4-2 and TRBJ1-5, with a tentative D call TRBD1 (5 bases). Germline CDR1 and CDR2: LGHNA and YNFKEQ. The CDR3 covers 16 residues. Deletions cut 1 base from V and 3 bases from J, with 13 bases between. The CDR3 nucleotides are TGTGCCAGCAGCCAAGGAGGGGCACAGTTCAATCAGCCCCAGCATTTT. Protein sequence: CASSQGGAQFNQPQHF.

This clonotype was seen more than once but under ten times. V gene TRBV20-1 combines with J gene TRBJ2-2; 8 bases align to TRBD2. V lost 3 bases and J lost 6; bases outside the gene matches: 3. The CDR3 covers 13 residues. Germline-derived CDR1 and CDR2 are DFQATT and SNEGSKA (reference sequence). The CDR3 DNA reads TGCAGTGCTAGCGGGGGGGCGTCCGGGGAGCTGTTTTTT. This encodes CSASGGASGELFF.

In this sample, this clonotype turned up a few times. The rearrangement uses TRBV7-2 and TRBJ2-3; tentative D call: TRBD1 (5 bases). This CDR3 contains 15 residues. The ends were cut back, 5 bases at V and 0 bases at J, with 12 bases in the middle. Germline CDR1 SGHTA, CDR2 FQGNSA. The CDR3 sequence: CASSRRAGSTDTQYF. The CDR3 DNA reads as TGTGCCAGCAGCCGAAGGGCAGGGAGCACAGATACGCAGTATTTT.

The chain carries TRBV20-1 and TRBJ1-1, with TRBD1 as a possible D gene (6 bases). Germline-derived CDR1 and CDR2 are DFQATT and SNEGSKA (reference sequence). Trimming took off 0 bases at V and 2 bases at J, with 16 bases between the two ends. The CDR3 has 16 amino acids. In nucleotides, the CDR3 is TGCAGTGCTAGAGAGGGTATGGGGACATTTAACACTGAAGCTTTCTTT. Its protein is CSAREGMGTFNTEAFF.

This clonotype was recorded at least ten times. The CDR3 region is CASTLAGGRDTQYF. CDR3 DNA: TGTGCCAGCACCTTAGCGGGAGGGAGGGATACGCAGTATTTT. The chain joins TRBV6-1 to TRBJ2-3, with TRBD2 matching 11 bases. CDR3 length: 14 amino acids. Germline CDR1 is MNHNS and CDR2 is SASEGT. J was trimmed by 6 bases and V by 7 bases; bases with no gene match: 6.

V gene TRBV6-2 or TRBV6-3 combines with J gene TRBJ1-5, with D uncertain. The CDR3 has 14 residues. Germline V gene data show CDR1 as MNHEY and CDR2 as SVGEGT. Trimming took 1 base from V and 3 from J, leaving 7 bases between them. CDR3 loop: CASSYLGHNQPQHF. The DNA for the CDR3 is TGTGCCAGCAGTTACTTAGGGCACAATCAGCCCCAGCATTTT.

This clonotype was picked up a small number of times. The chain is built from TRBV6-2 or TRBV6-3 and TRBJ2-4, with unresolved D. The V end was cut by 5 bases, the J end by 0 bases, with 5 bases between. From germline, CDR1 is MNHEY and CDR2 SVGEGT. The CDR3 spans 13 residues. Here the CDR3 reads CASSNLAKNIQYF. The CDR3 region has the DNA TGTGCCAGCAGTAACCTAGCCAAAAACATTCAGTACTTC.

This clonotype was seen ten or more times. The gene calls are TRBV6-5 and TRBJ2-5; tentatively, D is TRBD2 (7 bases). V shed 4 bases and J shed 4 bases, with 13 bases lying between them. Germline lookup yields CDR1 MNHEY and CDR2 SVGAGI. The CDR3 spans 14 residues. DNA of the CDR3: TGTGCCAGCAGTTCGGCGGGGGCGGGAGAGACCCAGTACTTC. This sequence encodes CASSSAGAGETQYF.

This clonotype was counted at least ten times. V gene TRBV7-3 combines with J gene TRBJ2-2; D is unresolved. Germline V gives CDR1 SGHTA, CDR2 FQGTGA. V was clipped by 5 bases and J by 6 bases, with 10 bases between them. The CDR3 is 13 amino acids. CDR3 DNA sequence: TGTGCCAGCAGCCCCGACCGGGCCGGGGAGCTGTTTTTT. The encoded protein is CASSPDRAGELFF.

The sample holds many counts of this clonotype. The V call is TRBV6-1, the J call TRBJ2-2, with D hard to call. Trimming took off 6 bases at V and 3 bases at J, with 17 bases between the two ends. The CDR3 covers 16 residues. Germline-derived CDR1 and CDR2 are MNHNS and SASEGT. The CDR3 DNA sequence: TGTGCCAGCAGCTCATCGGACCGACCCCACACCGGGGAGCTGTTTTTT. It specifies CASSSSDRPHTGELFF.

This clonotype was seen a handful of times. The chain links TRBV20-1 to TRBJ2-1, with 11 bases lining up with TRBD2. The CDR3 has 14 residues. V lost 3 bases to trimming and J lost 6 bases; unmatched junction nucleotides: 4. Germline V gene data show CDR1 as DFQATT and CDR2 as SNEGSKA (reference sequence). The DNA of the CDR3 is TGCAGTGCTAGTCCGGGACTAGCGGCCAATGAGCAGTTCTTC. Amino acid sequence: CSASPGLAANEQFF.

The chain couples TRBV15 to TRBJ1-1; no reliable D call. Germline V gives CDR1 LNHNV, CDR2 YYDKDF (reference sequence). The CDR3 is 14 residues long. The V end was cut by 3 bases, the J end by 4 bases, with 12 bases between. CDR3 protein: CATSRASDGTEAFF. For the CDR3, the DNA is TGTGCCACCAGCAGGGCGAGTGACGGCACTGAAGCTTTCTTT.

V is TRBV6-2 or TRBV6-3 and J is TRBJ2-3; D possibly corresponds to TRBD1 (6 bases). CDR1 is MNHEY, CDR2 SVGEGT, per germline. The CDR3 consists of 14 residues. The V gene lost 11 bases and the J gene lost 1 base, with 16 bases spanning the gap. CDR3 in amino acids: CARWDKERTDTQYF. The CDR3 DNA reads as TGTGCCCGCTGGGACAAAGAACGCACAGATACGCAGTATTTT.

V usage is TRBV5-1 and J usage is TRBJ2-3; 14 bases line up with TRBD2. From germline, CDR1 is SGHRS and CDR2 YFSETQ. The CDR3 has 16 amino acids. Germline trimming cut 2 bases from V and 4 bases from J; bases unmatched to any gene: 3. DNA of the CDR3: TGCGCCAGCAGCTTTGGGACTAGCGGGAGATCAGATACGCAGTATTTT. Residues: CASSFGTSGRSDTQYF.

The chain combines TRBV4-1 with TRBJ2-3, with D unresolved. Germline V CDR1 and CDR2: MGHRA, YSYEKL. The CDR3 spans 17 residues. The V end lost 1 base, the J end lost 1 base, and 15 bases lay between the germline ends. The CDR3 protein is CASSQGVFRRRTDTQYF. The CDR3 DNA sequence: TGCGCCAGCAGCCAAGGGGTTTTTAGGCGGCGCACAGATACGCAGTATTTT.

This clonotype was detected many times. V usage is TRBV5-1 and J usage is TRBJ1-2; D is possibly TRBD1 (5 bases). Trimming cost V 4 bases and J 8 bases, with 18 bases left between them. Per the germline V gene, CDR1 is SGHRS and CDR2 is YFSETQ. CDR3 length: 14 residues. CDR3 nucleotides: TGCGCCAGCAGCCCAGATTCAGGGAGAGGAGGCTACACCTTC. Translated, it gives CASSPDSGRGGYTF.

This clonotype was seen ten or more times. The V and J genes are TRBV2 and TRBJ1-1; D gene unclear. Trimming removed 6 bases at V and 1 base at J, with 9 bases between. In germline, CDR1 is SNHLY, CDR2 FYNNEI. This CDR3 comprises 13 residues. The CDR3, as DNA: TGTGCCAGCAGGACCGGGAGGAACACTGAAGCTTTCTTT. Amino acids: CASRTGRNTEAFF.

There are many counts of this clonotype. The chain recombines TRBV5-1 with TRBJ2-2; a weak D match, TRBD1 (5 bases). Trimming removed 1 base from V and 2 bases from J, with 12 bases in between. The CDR3 loop spans 16 amino acids. CDR1 SGHRS and CDR2 YFSETQ come from the germline V gene. The chain's CDR3 is CASSLMLQENTGELFF. CDR3 DNA sequence: TGCGCCAGCAGCTTGATGTTACAGGAAAACACCGGGGAGCTGTTTTTT.

This clonotype was detected a few times. J is TRBJ1-4 and V is TRBV20-1; D might be TRBD1 (5 bases). The CDR3 extends over 15 amino acids. CDR1 DFQATT and CDR2 SNEGSKA come from the germline V gene (reference sequence). The V and J ends lost 2 bases and 2 bases respectively, with 12 bases between them. The CDR3 nucleotides are TGCAGTGCTAGACCCCCAGGGTCGACTAATGAAAAACTGTTTTTT. Its translation: CSARPPGSTNEKLFF.

This clonotype was counted at least ten times. One end of the junction fails to match germline, which may point to a read error. This chain uses TRBV12-3 or TRBV12-4 with TRBJ2-3; D is undetermined. CDR3 length: 13 residues. In nucleotides, the CDR3 is TGTGCCAGCCGTTTCGGTAGCACAGATACGCAGTATTTT. Amino acid sequence: CASRFGSTDTQYF.

This clonotype appeared a few times. The chain combines TRBV27 with TRBJ1-1; possibly TRBD1 for D (5 bases). Trimming shortened V by 7 bases and J by 5 bases, and 14 bases separated the two germline ends. Germline assignment: CDR1 MNHEY and CDR2 SMNVEV (reference sequence). The CDR3 spans 13 residues. CDR3 bases: TGTGCCAGCACTGGCAGGGTTGGGACTGAAGCTTTCTTT. This gives the protein CASTGRVGTEAFF.

The chain combines TRBV20-1 with TRBJ2-1; possibly TRBD2 for D (5 bases). V lost 6 bases and J 4 bases, leaving 16 bases between the germline ends. Germline CDR1 is DFQATT and CDR2 is SNEGSKA (reference sequence). The CDR3 spans 14 residues. This CDR3 reads CSAPGPGYYNEQFF. CDR3 in DNA: TGCAGTGCGCCCGGTCCGGGGTATTACAATGAGCAGTTCTTC.

The chain carries TRBV29-1 and TRBJ2-3; the match to TRBD2 covers 7 bases. Germline CDR1 reads SQVTM; CDR2 reads ANQGSEA. With V trimmed by 0 bases and J by 5 bases, 11 bases remained unmatched. CDR3 length equals 16 residues. CDR3 bases: TGCAGCGTTGAAGATCCGTGGGCGGGAGTGGAAGATACGCAGTATTTT. Amino acids: CSVEDPWAGVEDTQYF.

The chain couples TRBV7-8 to TRBJ2-5; TRBD2 matches 11 bases. J lost 5 bases, V lost 1 base, and 9 bases had no gene match. The CDR3 is made up of 17 amino acids. Looked up from germline, CDR1 is SGHVS and CDR2 is FQNEAQ. The CDR3 reads CASSLVASGRPWETQYF. Here the CDR3 DNA reads TGTGCCAGCAGCTTAGTGGCTAGCGGGAGGCCCTGGGAGACCCAGTACTTC.

This clonotype was seen ten or more times. The rearrangement links TRBV4-2 to TRBJ2-1, with D unresolved. Trimming took off 1 base at V and 5 bases at J, with 15 bases between the two ends. The germline V gene has CDR1 LGHNA and CDR2 YNFKEQ. The CDR3 length is 16 residues. The CDR3 coding sequence is TGTGCCAGCAGCCAAGGTTCTCGACCCCCCCACAATGAGCAGTTCTTC. This sequence encodes CASSQGSRPPHNEQFF.

This clonotype was seen only a few times. The V call is TRBV7-2, the J call TRBJ1-1, with D unclear. This CDR3 region has 14 residues. The V gene's germline CDR1 is SGHTA and CDR2 FQGNSA. With 5 bases removed from V and 0 bases from J, the gap between germline ends came to 10 bases. The CDR3 bases are TGTGCCAGCAGCGCAGGACCGCTGAACACTGAAGCTTTCTTT. Translating gives CASSAGPLNTEAFF.

Only a few counts were recorded for this clonotype. This chain connects TRBV4-3 to TRBJ1-4, with D uncertain. The CDR3 runs 15 residues. In germline, CDR1 is LGHNA, CDR2 YSLEER. The V and J ends lost 4 bases and 3 bases respectively, with 12 bases between them. CDR3 bases: TGCGCCAGCAGCCCCCGGGCCGGGGCTAATGAAAAACTGTTTTTT. Protein product: CASSPRAGANEKLFF.

CDR3 region: CASSARSETQYF. The CDR3 DNA reads as TGTGCCAGCTCAGCGAGGTCGGAGACCCAGTACTTC. The chain employs TRBV18 and TRBJ2-5; D uncertain. Deletions cut 5 bases from V and 5 bases from J, with 9 bases between. This CDR3 comprises 12 residues. Germline-derived CDR1 and CDR2 are KGHSH and LQKENI.

J is TRBJ2-6 and V is TRBV4-2; D gene uncertain. CDR1 is LGHNA, CDR2 YNFKEQ, per germline. The CDR3 spans 15 residues. The ends were cut back, 0 bases at V and 3 bases at J, with 6 bases in the middle. CDR3 in amino acids: CASSQDLFGANVLTF. For the CDR3, the DNA is TGTGCCAGCAGCCAAGATCTATTTGGGGCCAACGTCCTGACTTTC.

The chain is built from TRBV7-9 and TRBJ2-1, with a weak D call TRBD2 (5 bases). Trimming removed 8 bases at V and 13 bases at J, with 18 bases between. Germline CDR1 and CDR2: SEHNR and FQNEAQ (reference sequence). This CDR3 region has 12 residues. CDR3 bases: TGTGCCAGCGGAATAGAGCCTAGCAGACAGTTCTTC. Protein: CASGIEPSRQFF.